Each of the 7 T cell receptor beta chains below was sequenced from the same sample in a study of tumor-infiltrating lymphocytes in oesophageal squamous cell carcinoma. TCRdb independently ran MiXCR on the PCR reads; one entry per CDR3 protein. The table lists approximately 9,800 distinct CDR3 sequences, approximately 57% of them singletons. Input material: esophageal tumor tissue. Receptor source: a female donor with esophageal squamous cell carcinoma.

At least ten counts were recorded for this clonotype. This chain links TRBV19 with TRBJ2-7; 9 positions agree with TRBD2. The CDR3 consists of 14 residues. The trim removed 5 bases at V and 6 bases at J, leaving 8 bases unmatched. Germline-derived CDR1 and CDR2 are LNHDA and SQIVND (reference sequence). The CDR3 loop reads CASSGASGVGEQYF. CDR3 sequence (DNA): TGTGCCAGTAGTGGGGCTAGCGGGGTGGGCGAGCAGTACTTC.

The chain combines TRBV11-2 with TRBJ2-1; TRBD2 agrees at 12 bases. CDR1 and CDR2 from the germline V gene are SGHAT and FQNNGV. V lost 5 bases and J lost 6; bases outside the gene matches: 5. The CDR3 contains 15 residues. The CDR3 region is CASSNLAGGINEQFF. Written as DNA, the CDR3 is TGTGCCAGCAGCAATCTAGCGGGAGGGATCAATGAGCAGTTCTTC. Combining the CDR3 with reference TRBV11-2 and TRBJ2-1 gives the whole variable domain EAGVAQSPRYKIIEKRQSVAFWCNPISGHATLYWYQQILGQGPKLLIQFQNNGVVDDSQLPKDRFSAERLKGVDSTLKIQPAKLEDSAVYLCASSNLAGGINEQFFGPGTRLTVL.

This clonotype was detected only a few times. CDR3 DNA: TGTGCCAGCAGCCTGGGGACTAGCGGTTACAATGAGCAGTTCTTC. Translation: CASSLGTSGYNEQFF. The chain has TRBV11-3 and TRBJ2-1; 11 positions agree with TRBD2. The trim removed 5 bases at V and 4 bases at J, leaving 4 bases unmatched. The germline CDR1 and CDR2 sequences are SGHNT and YENEEA. The CDR3 extends over 15 amino acids.

CDR3: CASSPDRGVGQPQHF. In DNA, the CDR3 is TGTGCCAGCAGCCCCGACAGGGGCGTCGGCCAGCCCCAGCATTTT. This chain links TRBV7-2 with TRBJ1-5, with 8 bases matching TRBD1. The CDR3 has 15 residues. The V gene end was trimmed by 5 bases and the J gene end by 7 bases; junction bases not matched to a gene: 10. Looked up from germline, CDR1 is SGHTA and CDR2 is FQGNSA.

This clonotype has at least ten counts. V and J are TRBV27 and TRBJ1-1; no clear D gene. The CDR3 has 15 amino acids. Per the germline V gene, CDR1 is MNHEY and CDR2 is SMNVEV (reference sequence). V gave up 2 bases and J gave up 5 bases, with 15 bases separating them. CDR3 nucleotides: TGTGCCAGCAGTTTAACGCGCGCGGGGAGAACTGAAGCTTTCTTT. It translates to CASSLTRAGRTEAFF.

The rearrangement uses TRBV24-1 and TRBJ2-7; TRBD1 might be the D (6 bases). The J call is doubtful: the DNA matches TRBJ2-5 better. The CDR3 has 14 amino acids. The V gene's germline CDR1 is KGHDR and CDR2 SFDVKD. This chain's CDR3 is CATSDLAGEETQYF. The CDR3 region has the DNA TGTGCCACCAGTGATTTGGCAGGGGAGGAGACCCAGTACTTC.

The chain couples TRBV12-5 to TRBJ1-5; maybe TRBD1 (5 bases). This CDR3 has 15 amino acids. In germline, CDR1 is LGHNT, CDR2 FRNRAP. V was pared by 1 base and J by 5 bases, with 12 bases between. Written as DNA, the CDR3 is TGTGCTAGTGGTTTGGAAGGGGTCTATTATCAGCCCCAGCATTTT. It codes for CASGLEGVYYQPQHF.